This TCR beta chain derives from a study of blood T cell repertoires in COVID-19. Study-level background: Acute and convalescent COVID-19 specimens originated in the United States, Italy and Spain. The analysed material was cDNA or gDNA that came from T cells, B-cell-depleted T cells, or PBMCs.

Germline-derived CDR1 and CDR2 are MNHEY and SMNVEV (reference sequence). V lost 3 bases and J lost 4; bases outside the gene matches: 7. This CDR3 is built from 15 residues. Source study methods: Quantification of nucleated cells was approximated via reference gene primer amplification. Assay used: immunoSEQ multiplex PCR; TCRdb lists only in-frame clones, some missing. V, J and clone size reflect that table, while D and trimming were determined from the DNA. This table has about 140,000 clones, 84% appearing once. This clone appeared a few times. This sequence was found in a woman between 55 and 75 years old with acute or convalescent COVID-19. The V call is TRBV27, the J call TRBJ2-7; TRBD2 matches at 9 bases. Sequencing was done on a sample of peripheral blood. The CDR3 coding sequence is TGTGCCAGCAGTTTCGCGGGAGGGCCCTCTTACGAGCAGTACTTC. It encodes CASSFAGGPSYEQYF.